Shown below are 29 T cell receptor beta chains from a single sample sequenced in a study of blood T cell repertoires in COVID-19. Some clones are missing from TCRdb's copy, which holds only in-frame ones; the method was immunoSEQ multiplex PCR. Here the sample spans 200,000 to 300,000 clones, more than 85% being singletons. The sequencing input was peripheral blood. These receptors were collected from a young adult with COVID-19, enrolled during active disease.

The chain employs TRBV18 and TRBJ2-2; the D is unclear. The CDR3 sequence is 14 residues long. Per the germline V gene, CDR1 is KGHSH and CDR2 is LQKENI. Trimming shortened V by 2 bases and J by 7 bases, and 11 bases separated the two germline ends. The CDR3 region is CASSPTLDGGELFF. CDR3 bases: TGTGCCAGCTCACCAACCCTAGACGGCGGGGAGCTGTTTTTT.

V and J are TRBV10-3 and TRBJ1-2; weak D call: TRBD1 (6 bases). Germline-derived CDR1 and CDR2 are ENHRY and SYGVKD. The CDR3 contains 13 residues. V shed 6 bases and J shed 3 bases, with 11 bases lying between them. In DNA form, the CDR3 reads TGTGCCATCAGACAGGGAATTGACTATGGCTACACCTTC. Its protein is CAIRQGIDYGYTF.

The V gene is TRBV6-5, the J gene TRBJ1-1; no definite D call. The CDR3 spans 13 residues. The ends were cut back, 7 bases at V and 0 bases at J, with 9 bases in the middle. CDR1 is MNHEY, CDR2 SVGAGI, per germline. The CDR3 coding sequence is TGTGCCAGCATAGCGAGCCTGAACACTGAAGCTTTCTTT. Its protein product is CASIASLNTEAFF.

The J gene is TRBJ2-7, the V gene TRBV10-3; 9 nucleotides line up with TRBD1. This CDR3 comprises 13 residues. Losses at the gene ends were 10 bases for V and 3 bases for J; bases not matched to a gene: 7. Germline lookup yields CDR1 ENHRY and CDR2 SYGVKD. The DNA for the CDR3 is TGTGCCACGAGACAGGGGGTAAGCTACGAGCAGTACTTC. Translated, it gives CATRQGVSYEQYF.

The rearrangement joins TRBV11-3 to TRBJ2-7; a weak D match, TRBD1 (5 bases). CDR3 length: 18 amino acids. Germline CDR1 is SGHNT and CDR2 is YENEEA. Trimming removed 2 bases at V and 1 base at J, with 21 bases between. CDR3 loop: CASSLWKETVVLSYEQYF. CDR3 DNA: TGTGCCAGCAGCTTATGGAAAGAGACAGTCGTCCTATCCTACGAGCAGTACTTC.

This chain uses TRBV4-2 with TRBJ1-2; 11 positions match TRBD1. After removal of 1 base from V and 7 bases from J, the junction contained 8 bases not matched to a gene. The germline gives CDR1 LGHNA, CDR2 YNFKEQ. The CDR3 consists of 16 residues. CDR3 protein: CASSQGGQGAIGGYTF. CDR3 nucleotide sequence: TGTGCCAGCAGCCAAGGAGGACAGGGGGCGATAGGTGGCTACACCTTC.

The chain couples TRBV10-1 to TRBJ1-1; D is unclear. Germline CDR1 reads WNHNN; CDR2 reads SYGVQD (reference sequence). CDR3 length: 11 residues. Trimming removed 7 bases at V and 0 bases at J, with 3 bases between. The CDR3 DNA reads TGCGCCAGCATCATGAACACTGAAGCTTTCTTT. Its translation is CASIMNTEAFF.

The chain combines TRBV20-1 with TRBJ2-4; TRBD2 might be the D (6 bases). Germline CDR1 reads DFQATT; CDR2 reads SNEGSKA (reference sequence). Trimming removed 3 bases at V and 2 bases at J, with 14 bases between. The CDR3 runs 15 residues. CDR3 loop: CSASPTGGPKNIQYF. In nucleotides, the CDR3 is TGCAGTGCTAGTCCCACCGGGGGTCCCAAAAACATTCAGTACTTC.

The genes are TRBV4-3 and TRBJ2-3, with 8 bases lining up with TRBD2. This CDR3 has 16 residues. Trimming removed 0 bases from V and 6 bases from J; junction bases left unmatched: 8. Germline CDR1 and CDR2: LGHNA and YSLEER. DNA of the CDR3: TGCGCCAGCAGCCAAGATCTAAGCGGGAGTGGCGATACGCAGTATTTT. It is translated as CASSQDLSGSGDTQYF.

This chain uses TRBV24-1 with TRBJ2-1; 14 bases agree with TRBD2. The CDR3 is 18 amino acids. The germline V gene encodes CDR1 KGHDR and CDR2 SFDVKD. The V gene end was trimmed by 2 bases and the J gene end by 5 bases; junction bases not matched to a gene: 7. DNA for the CDR3: TGTGCCACCAGTGATTCGGGACTAGCGGGAGAGAAAAACAATGAGCAGTTCTTC. Protein: CATSDSGLAGEKNNEQFF.

This chain joins TRBV6-5 and TRBJ2-1, with no clear D. The V gene's germline CDR1 is MNHEY and CDR2 SVGAGI. CDR3 length: 11 residues. V shed 6 bases and J shed 5 bases, with 5 bases lying between them. CDR3 region: CASRSDNEQFF. DNA of the CDR3: TGTGCCAGCAGATCCGACAATGAGCAGTTCTTC.

The chain carries TRBV24-1 and TRBJ2-5; 7 nucleotides agree with TRBD1. Germline CDR1 and CDR2: KGHDR and SFDVKD. The J segment lost 5 bases and the V segment lost 6 bases, leaving 5 bases of the junction unmatched. The CDR3 is 13 residues long. For the CDR3, the DNA is TGTGCCACCAGTAGGGGGCTGAGGGAGACCCAGTACTTC. Translation: CATSRGLRETQYF.

This chain joins TRBV24-1 and TRBJ2-5; 8 bases fit TRBD1. CDR3 length equals 16 residues. V dropped 5 bases and J dropped 2; count of bases not matched to a gene: 9. CDR1 and CDR2 from the germline V gene are KGHDR and SFDVKD. CDR3: CATSAPGQGKQETQYF. The CDR3 DNA follows: TGTGCCACCAGTGCCCCTGGACAGGGCAAGCAAGAGACCCAGTACTTC.

On this clone: Other DNA sequences in the sample encode the same CDR3. The chain carries TRBV18 and TRBJ1-4; no firm D call. Germline CDR1 KGHSH, CDR2 LQKENI. The V and J ends lost 3 bases and 0 bases respectively, with 5 bases between them. The CDR3 is made up of 14 amino acids. The CDR3 nucleotides are TGTGCCAGCTCACCGTCCGCAACTAATGAAAAACTGTTTTTT. It encodes CASSPSATNEKLFF.

V usage is TRBV27 and J usage is TRBJ2-5; a possible D gene is TRBD2 (5 bases). Germline values: CDR1 MNHEY, CDR2 SMNVEV (reference sequence). Trimming cost V 3 bases and J 1 base, with 9 bases left between them. The CDR3 loop spans 14 amino acids. The CDR3 DNA reads as TGTGCCAGCAGTTTTAGACTACCCCAAGAGACCCAGTACTTC. Encoded protein: CASSFRLPQETQYF.

V and J are TRBV30 and TRBJ2-5, with D maybe TRBD2 (6 bases). Germline CDR1 is GTSNPN and CDR2 is SVGIG (reference sequence). Trimming took off 2 bases at V and 2 bases at J, with 18 bases between the two ends. The CDR3 has 16 residues. This CDR3 is CAWSWRGTGVQETQYF. The CDR3 DNA sequence: TGTGCCTGGAGTTGGCGGGGCACGGGAGTTCAAGAGACCCAGTACTTC.

The J gene is TRBJ2-5, the V gene TRBV11-2; TRBD1 matches at 7 bases. V lost 1 base, J lost 2 bases, and 1 base stayed unmatched. This CDR3 region has 14 residues. Germline loops: CDR1 SGHAT, CDR2 FQNNGV. The CDR3: CASSLAGQQETQYF. In DNA form, the CDR3 reads TGTGCCAGCAGCTTAGCGGGACAGCAAGAGACCCAGTACTTC.

This sequence joins TRBV24-1 and TRBJ1-2; D may be TRBD1 (5 bases). Between the trimmed V and J ends, which lost 4 bases and 5 bases, there was a span of 10 bases. The CDR3 covers 13 residues. Looked up from germline, CDR1 is KGHDR and CDR2 is SFDVKD. The CDR3 DNA sequence: TGTGCCACCAGTGAGGGGGGTTCATATGGCTACACCTTC. Amino acids: CATSEGGSYGYTF.

The gene calls are TRBV6-5 and TRBJ2-7, with 11 positions matching TRBD2. The CDR3 contains 14 residues. The V and J ends lost 7 bases and 2 bases, in that order; junction bases with no gene match: 4. In germline, CDR1 is MNHEY, CDR2 SVGAGI. Here the CDR3 reads CASTVGLAAYEQYF. CDR3 DNA: TGTGCCAGCACCGTGGGACTAGCGGCCTACGAGCAGTACTTC.

The rearrangement links TRBV28 to TRBJ1-5; TRBD1 matches 8 bases. J gave up 4 bases and V 6 bases, and 2 bases lay outside the gene matches. In germline, CDR1 is MDHEN, CDR2 SYDVKM. This CDR3 comprises 13 residues. CDR3 amino acids: CASRGTGNQPQHF. In DNA, the CDR3 is TGTGCCAGCAGGGGGACAGGTAATCAGCCCCAGCATTTT.

V and J are TRBV27 and TRBJ2-1, with 7 bases identical to TRBD2. Germline CDR1 reads MNHEY; CDR2 reads SMNVEV (reference sequence). The junction had 19 bases not matched to a gene; V was cut back by 8 bases and J by 0 bases. This CDR3 region has 19 residues. The CDR3: CASAFMGVEGGSSYNEQFF. The CDR3 DNA sequence: TGTGCCAGCGCCTTTATGGGGGTAGAGGGCGGGAGCTCCTACAATGAGCAGTTCTTC.

The chain links TRBV7-9 to TRBJ1-1; D is unresolved. Trimming took off 5 bases at V and 10 bases at J, with 17 bases between the two ends. Per the germline V gene, CDR1 is SEHNR and CDR2 is FQNEAQ (reference sequence). The CDR3 consists of 13 residues. The CDR3 is CASSDGGILGAFF. In nucleotides, the CDR3 is TGTGCCAGCAGCGACGGCGGGATCCTGGGAGCTTTCTTT.

The chain links TRBV28 to TRBJ2-7; 11 bases are a match to TRBD1. From germline, CDR1 is MDHEN and CDR2 SYDVKM. This CDR3 spans 15 amino acids. Germline trimming cut 4 bases from V and 5 bases from J; bases unmatched to any gene: 7. The CDR3 is CASSSRDRGADEQYF. The DNA for the CDR3 is TGTGCCAGCAGTTCCCGGGACAGGGGGGCCGACGAGCAGTACTTC.

In this sample, this clone turned up once. The chain combines TRBV27 with TRBJ2-7, with unresolved D. The length of the CDR3 is 10 residues. The V gene lost 10 bases and the J gene lost 2 bases, with 6 bases spanning the gap. Germline loops: CDR1 MNHEY, CDR2 SMNVEV (reference sequence). The DNA for the CDR3 is TGTGCCACCCGTGCCTACGAGCAGTACTTC. Translating it yields CATRAYEQYF.

In the case of this clone: Germline and junction disagree at one end, which may indicate a read error. V and J are TRBV9 and TRBJ2-3; D remains unclear. The CDR3 spans 14 residues. Germline CDR1 reads SGDLS; CDR2 reads YYNGEE. CDR3: CAGSVGSITDTQYF. CDR3 nucleotide sequence: TGTGCCGGCAGCGTAGGTAGTATTACAGATACGCAGTATTTT. Full variable domain (outside the CDR3, taken from reference TRBV9 and TRBJ2-3): DSGVTQTPKHLITATGQRVTLRCSPRSGDLSVYWYQQSLDQGLQFLIQYYNGEERAKGNILERFSAQQFPDLHSELNLSSLELGDSALYFCAGSVGSITDTQYFGPGTRLTVL.

V is TRBV4-1 and J is TRBJ2-1, with 8 bases identical to TRBD2. CDR1 is MGHRA and CDR2 is YSYEKL in the germline V gene. CDR3 size: 16 residues. Losses at the gene ends were 1 base for V and 2 bases for J; bases not matched to a gene: 4. The CDR3 sequence: CASSQVVGLAYNEQFF. The CDR3 DNA reads as TGCGCCAGCAGCCAAGTGGTGGGACTAGCCTACAATGAGCAGTTCTTC.

This clone came up once. This chain uses TRBV9 with TRBJ2-3; D perhaps matches TRBD2 (6 bases). V was clipped by 0 bases and J by 0 bases, with 14 bases between them. CDR1 and CDR2 (germline): SGDLS, YYNGEE. The CDR3 spans 17 residues. CDR3 in DNA: TGTGCCAGCAGCGTAGACGGGGGACCCCTGAGCACAGATACGCAGTATTTT. It specifies CASSVDGGPLSTDTQYF.

CDR3 protein: CASRRSGPYEQFF. The CDR3 bases are TGTGCCAGCCGTAGGTCAGGGCCCTATGAGCAGTTCTTC. V gene TRBV4-2 combines with J gene TRBJ2-1; tentatively, D is TRBD1 (5 bases). Germline CDR1 LGHNA, CDR2 YNFKEQ. The CDR3 loop spans 13 amino acids. Trimming stripped 8 bases from V and 8 bases from J, with 16 bases between.

V is TRBV7-3 and J is TRBJ1-2; tentative D call: TRBD1 (5 bases). The V gene's germline CDR1 is SGHTA and CDR2 FQGTGA. This CDR3 is built from 13 residues. Trimming removed 5 bases from V and 1 base from J, with 8 bases in between. CDR3 in DNA: TGTGCCAGCAGCCCCGACAGTAACTATGGCTACACCTTC. This translates into CASSPDSNYGYTF.